The 17 T cell receptor beta chains below come from one sample, sequenced in a study of tumor-infiltrating lymphocytes in oesophageal squamous cell carcinoma. MiXCR, run by TCRdb on the PCR reads, gives a single entry per CDR3 protein. Of roughly 6,000 distinct CDR3 sequences in the sample, around 15% were seen once. Sequencing was carried out using normal esophageal tissue next to the tumor. These TCRs come from a male donor with esophageal squamous cell carcinoma.

The sample holds a few counts of this clonotype. This may be a read error: a much more frequent sequence differs by one nucleotide. The chain has TRBV6-1 and TRBJ2-3, with D tentatively TRBD2 (5 bases). Germline assignment: CDR1 MNHNS and CDR2 SASEGT. This CDR3 spans 10 amino acids. The V gene lost 6 bases and the J gene lost 14 bases, with 12 bases spanning the gap. The CDR3 sequence is CASRDGELYF. The CDR3 DNA is TGTGCCAGCAGGGACGGGGAGCTGTATTTT.

This clonotype has a handful of counts. The chain uses TRBV27 and TRBJ1-1; unclear D gene. Trimming stripped 8 bases from V and 1 base from J, with 8 bases between. Germline V CDR1 and CDR2: MNHEY, SMNVEV (reference sequence). The CDR3 length is 12 residues. The CDR3 region is CASRRQNTEAFF. CDR3 bases: TGTGCCAGCCGAAGACAGAACACTGAAGCTTTCTTT.

This clonotype occurred many times. The chain carries TRBV6-6 and TRBJ1-1, with TRBD1 as a possible D gene (6 bases). Trimming took off 1 base at V and 1 base at J, with 7 bases between the two ends. CDR1 and CDR2 from the germline V gene are MNHNY and SVGAGI (reference sequence). The CDR3 totals 14 residues. The CDR3 DNA follows: TGTGCCAGCAGTTACTTACAGGGGAACACTGAAGCTTTCTTT. It encodes CASSYLQGNTEAFF.

The chain joins TRBV20-1 to TRBJ2-5, with 8 bases identical to TRBD1. The V and J ends lost 5 bases and 3 bases, in that order; junction bases with no gene match: 5. This CDR3 has 13 amino acids. Per germline, CDR1 DFQATT and CDR2 SNEGSKA (reference sequence). The CDR3, as DNA: TGCAGTGCTGTGGGACAGGATAAAGAGACCCAGTACTTC. This codes for CSAVGQDKETQYF.

Within the sample, this clonotype is medium-sized. The chain has TRBV11-2 and TRBJ2-1; possible D gene TRBD1, 5 bases. This CDR3 has 14 amino acids. The V and J ends lost 2 bases and 4 bases respectively, with 9 bases between them. The germline CDR1 and CDR2 sequences are SGHAT and FQNNGV. CDR3 nucleotide sequence: TGTGCCAGCAGCTTACAGGGCCTATACAATGAGCAGTTCTTC. Translation gives CASSLQGLYNEQFF.

The rearrangement links TRBV14 to TRBJ1-2; 7 bases match TRBD1. Germline V gives CDR1 SGHDN, CDR2 FVKESK. The CDR3 has 14 amino acids. The J segment lost 9 bases and the V segment lost 4 bases, leaving 11 bases of the junction unmatched. The CDR3 protein is CASSPLTGYSSYTF. The CDR3 bases are TGTGCCAGCAGCCCCCTGACAGGGTATAGTAGCTACACCTTC.

This clonotype is deemed medium-sized. The V gene is TRBV7-6, the J gene TRBJ1-1; D gene uncertain. Germline V gene sequence: CDR1 SGHVS, CDR2 FNYEAQ. V was shortened by 0 bases and J by 1 base, with 9 bases between the two germline ends. The CDR3 spans 15 residues. The CDR3 spells CASSLAVETNTEAFF. Here the CDR3 DNA reads TGTGCCAGCAGCTTAGCGGTGGAAACGAACACTGAAGCTTTCTTT.

The chain has TRBV19 and TRBJ1-2; the D is unclear. The V and J ends lost 2 bases and 0 bases respectively, with 1 base between them. Per germline, CDR1 LNHDA and CDR2 SQIVND (reference sequence). The CDR3 consists of 12 residues. CDR3 protein: CASSISNYGYTF. CDR3 nucleotides: TGTGCCAGTAGTATATCTAACTATGGCTACACCTTC. Variable domain in full (rest from reference TRBV19 and TRBJ1-2): DGGITQSPKYLFRKEGQNVTLSCEQNLNHDAMYWYRQDPGQGLRLIYYSQIVNDFQKGDIAEGYSVSREKKESFPLTVTSAQKNPTAFYLCASSISNYGYTFGSGTRLTVV.

The V gene is TRBV4-2, the J gene TRBJ2-5; D is possibly TRBD2 (7 bases). The end of the DNA aligns better with TRBJ2-1, so the J call may be wrong. Germline V gene data show CDR1 as LGHNA and CDR2 as YNFKEQ. This CDR3 is built from 16 residues. The CDR3 DNA follows: TGTGCCAGCAGCCAAGAGGGGGGGGGCACCCCTTACGAGCAGTTCTTC. As protein: CASSQEGGGTPYEQFF.

By sample share, this clonotype is medium-sized (0.01 to 0.1%). A read error may explain this, as a much larger clone is one base away. V gene TRBV7-2 combines with J gene TRBJ2-5; possible D gene TRBD1, 6 bases. Germline V gene lookup returns CDR1 SGHTA and CDR2 FQGNSA. The CDR3 spans 14 residues. V lost 7 bases to trimming and J lost 11 bases, with 23 bases between them. The CDR3, as DNA: TGTGCCAGCACCCTAGGGGGACCCTACAATGAGCAGTACTTC. This gives the protein CASTLGGPYNEQYF.

The V and J genes are TRBV5-1 and TRBJ2-3; D remains ambiguous. Germline CDR1 SGHRS, CDR2 YFSETQ. The CDR3 contains 13 residues. V was pared by 0 bases and J by 3 bases, with 5 bases between. CDR3 region: CASSLVGTDTQYF. The CDR3 nucleotides read TGCGCCAGCAGCTTGGTCGGTACAGATACGCAGTATTTT.

This clonotype is medium-sized within its sample. The chain recombines TRBV6-1 with TRBJ2-1, with D perhaps assigned TRBD1 or TRBD2 (5 bases each). There are 17 residues in the CDR3. Deletions cut 7 bases from V and 0 bases from J, with 19 bases between. Germline CDR1 and CDR2: MNHNS and SASEGT. The CDR3 DNA is TGTGCCAGCACCTCCGGGACGGGAAGAAGCTCCTACAATGAGCAGTTCTTC. As protein: CASTSGTGRSSYNEQFF.

The sample holds many counts of this clonotype. The rearrangement uses TRBV9 and TRBJ2-5; 7 positions match TRBD1. J was trimmed by 5 bases and V by 0 bases; bases with no gene match: 10. CDR3 length: 16 amino acids. Per the germline V gene, CDR1 is SGDLS and CDR2 is YYNGEE. The CDR3 loop reads CASSVDDRAGWETQYF. CDR3 bases: TGTGCCAGCAGCGTAGACGACAGGGCAGGTTGGGAGACCCAGTACTTC.

This clonotype came up many times. This chain links TRBV6-1 with TRBJ2-7; TRBD2 might be the D (6 bases). The germline V gene encodes CDR1 MNHNS and CDR2 SASEGT. Trimming removed 8 bases from V and 3 bases from J, with 26 bases in between. CDR3 length: 17 residues. The CDR3 reads CASLPHSGPRGGYEQYF. CDR3 bases: TGTGCCAGCCTGCCCCATTCCGGGCCCCGGGGAGGCTACGAGCAGTACTTC.

This clonotype was recorded many times. The chain employs TRBV2 and TRBJ2-4; the match to TRBD1 covers 8 bases. The last part of the DNA fits TRBJ2-7 better; the J call may be wrong. The CDR3 totals 14 residues. Germline CDR1 is SNHLY and CDR2 is FYNNEI. The CDR3 nucleotides read TGTGCCAGCAACGGACAGGGCCTAGGTGACGAGCAGTACTTC. Translating it yields CASNGQGLGDEQYF.

Ten or more counts support this clonotype. This rearrangement joins TRBV10-3 to TRBJ2-1; 12 nucleotides line up with TRBD2. V was pared by 0 bases and J by 6 bases, with 6 bases of the junction left unmatched. Germline values: CDR1 ENHRY, CDR2 SYGVKD. The CDR3 length is 17 residues. The CDR3: CAISESTSGGGGNEQFF. The CDR3, as DNA: TGTGCCATCAGTGAGTCGACTAGCGGGGGAGGGGGCAATGAGCAGTTCTTC.

A word on this clonotype: Compared with germline, one end of the junction differs, possibly owing to a read error. CDR3 nucleotides: TGTGCCAGTAGCTTAGTGAACGAGCAGTTCTTC. This gives the protein CASSLVNEQFF. The chain links TRBV7-2 to TRBJ2-4; D unresolved. TRBJ2-1 explains the end of the DNA better; the J call may be wrong. CDR3 size: 11 residues. Germline loops: CDR1 SGHTA, CDR2 FQGNSA.